These 17 T cell receptor beta chains were all obtained from the same sample, sequenced in a study of T cells in tuberculosis. Profiled with immunoSEQ multiplex PCR; TCRdb holds only in-frame clones, not every one. The repertoire holds 35,000 to 45,000 clones, with 85% to 95% as singletons. Specimen: PBMCs. These TCRs come from a donor aged 10-29 years with latent tuberculosis or without tuberculosis infection. Some clones in this sample may be carry-over from other donors' samples.

The chain joins TRBV19 to TRBJ2-6; unclear D gene. Germline CDR1 and CDR2: LNHDA and SQIVND (reference sequence). The CDR3 spans 15 residues. Trimming stripped 3 bases from V and 4 bases from J, with 10 bases between. The CDR3 reads CASSISFAGANVLTF. The CDR3 region has the DNA TGTGCCAGTAGTATTTCTTTCGCGGGGGCCAACGTCCTGACTTTC.

The chain carries TRBV30 and TRBJ1-2, with TRBD1 matching 10 bases. The CDR3 has 14 amino acids. Losses at the gene ends were 4 bases for V and 3 bases for J; bases not matched to a gene: 5. Germline CDR1 GTSNPN, CDR2 SVGIG (reference sequence). The CDR3 DNA is TGTGCCTGGACTCGGACAGGGGGGGACTATGGCTACACCTTC. Encoded protein: CAWTRTGGDYGYTF.

This sequence joins TRBV7-2 and TRBJ1-2; 7 bases line up with TRBD1. Trimming removed 5 bases from V and 7 bases from J; junction bases left unmatched: 16. This CDR3 comprises 16 residues. Germline V gene sequence: CDR1 SGHTA, CDR2 FQGNSA. The CDR3 region is CASSPRTGALGSGYTF. The DNA for the CDR3 is TGTGCCAGCAGCCCCCGTACAGGGGCCCTGGGATCTGGCTACACCTTC.

This chain uses TRBV25-1 with TRBJ1-1; D unresolved. The CDR3 extends over 13 amino acids. Trimming pared 5 bases from V and 5 bases from J, leaving 12 bases between. Germline CDR1 reads MGHDK; CDR2 reads SYGVNS. CDR3 in amino acids: CASSTREGTEAFF. CDR3 bases: TGTGCCAGCAGTACTCGGGAGGGAACTGAAGCTTTCTTT.

The chain combines TRBV11-1 with TRBJ2-7; 11 bases align to TRBD1. Germline loops: CDR1 SGHAT, CDR2 FQDESV (reference sequence). The V gene end was trimmed by 1 base and the J gene end by 6 bases; junction bases not matched to a gene: 2. The CDR3 consists of 14 residues. CDR3 loop: CASSLGTGGGEQYV. For the CDR3, the DNA is TGTGCCAGCAGCTTAGGGACAGGGGGCGGCGAGCAGTACGTC.

The chain is built from TRBV2 and TRBJ1-5; TRBD1 aligns across 9 bases. CDR1 SNHLY and CDR2 FYNNEI come from the germline V gene. V dropped 6 bases and J dropped 4; count of bases not matched to a gene: 10. The length of the CDR3 is 16 residues. The CDR3 protein is CASSVGTGRGNQPQHF. The CDR3, as DNA: TGTGCCAGCAGCGTCGGGACAGGGCGAGGTAATCAGCCCCAGCATTTT.

The V call is TRBV29-1, the J call TRBJ2-3; D is unclear. Germline loops: CDR1 SQVTM, CDR2 ANQGSEA. V lost 4 bases and J 3 bases, leaving 5 bases between the germline ends. CDR3 length: 11 residues. DNA of the CDR3: TGCAGCGTTGTATATACAGATACGCAGTATTTT. Its protein is CSVVYTDTQYF.

The V call is TRBV14, the J call TRBJ2-2; TRBD1 matches 9 bases. The CDR3 length is 17 residues. CDR1 is SGHDN, CDR2 FVKESK, per germline. V shed 4 bases and J 2 bases; nucleotides not matched to a gene: 8. CDR3 sequence (DNA): TGTGCCAGCAGCCGTTCACCGGGACAGGGAAACACCGGGGAGCTGTTTTTT. Translation gives CASSRSPGQGNTGELFF.

The V call is TRBV4-3, the J call TRBJ2-7; D uncertain. From germline, CDR1 is LGHNA and CDR2 YSLEER. The CDR3 runs 12 residues. The V end was cut by 0 bases, the J end by 6 bases, with 6 bases between. CDR3 in amino acids: CASSQDYSEQYF. CDR3 nucleotides: TGCGCCAGCAGCCAAGATTATTCCGAGCAGTACTTC.

This chain joins TRBV13 and TRBJ1-1; no clear D. The CDR3 contains 13 residues. Trimming removed 4 bases at V and 3 bases at J, with 9 bases between. From germline, CDR1 is PRHDT and CDR2 FYEKMQ (reference sequence). The CDR3 nucleotides read TGTGCCAGCAGCTCCCACAGAGACACTGAAGCTTTCTTT. As protein: CASSSHRDTEAFF. The full variable domain, completed using reference TRBV13 and TRBJ1-1, is AAGVIQSPRHLIKEKRETATLKCYPIPRHDTVYWYQQGPGQDPQFLISFYEKMQSDKGSIPDRFSAQQFSDYHSELNMSSLELGDSALYFCASSSHRDTEAFFGQGTRLTVV.

V and J are TRBV6-5 and TRBJ1-1; the D gene is possibly TRBD1 (5 bases). V was trimmed by 3 bases and J by 4 bases, leaving 15 bases between them. The CDR3 runs to 15 residues. Germline V lookup: CDR1 MNHEY, CDR2 SVGAGI. The CDR3 DNA reads TGTGCCAGCAGTTATAGTCGGGGGTTCAGCACTGAAGCTTTCTTT. Translated, it gives CASSYSRGFSTEAFF.

The chain carries TRBV5-6 and TRBJ1-2; D not resolved. With 0 bases removed from V and 3 bases from J, the gap between germline ends came to 9 bases. Looked up from germline, CDR1 is SGHDT and CDR2 is YYEEEE. This CDR3 has 14 residues. The CDR3 sequence is CASSLEFRDYGYTF. CDR3 DNA: TGTGCCAGCAGCTTGGAGTTTCGAGACTATGGCTACACCTTC.

The genes are TRBV7-9 and TRBJ2-7; the match to TRBD1 covers 8 bases. Germline V gives CDR1 SEHNR, CDR2 FQNEAQ (reference sequence). The CDR3 length is 14 residues. Trimming took 4 bases from V and 4 from J; bases not matched to a gene: 6. The CDR3 loop reads CASSYPGGSYEQYF. The CDR3 DNA reads TGTGCCAGCAGCTATCCAGGGGGCTCATACGAGCAGTACTTC.

The V call is TRBV15, the J call TRBJ1-2, with a tentative D call TRBD1 (6 bases). V was shortened by 1 base and J by 2 bases, with 23 bases between the two germline ends. This CDR3 comprises 19 residues. The germline CDR1 and CDR2 sequences are LNHNV and YYDKDF (reference sequence). The CDR3 bases are TGTGCCACCAGCAGAGTTCGCTTTTCCCCCAGCGGACAGAACTATGGCTACACCTTC. This sequence encodes CATSRVRFSPSGQNYGYTF.

CDR3 loop: CASSPSTSGGADTQYF. CDR3 sequence (DNA): TGTGCCAGCAGCCCCTCAACTAGCGGGGGGGCAGATACGCAGTATTTT. This chain links TRBV7-8 with TRBJ2-3; 13 bases are shared with TRBD2. CDR1 is SGHVS, CDR2 FQNEAQ, per germline. The CDR3 totals 16 residues. The V gene end was trimmed by 5 bases and the J gene end by 4 bases; junction bases not matched to a gene: 6.

A single count supports this clone. V usage is TRBV10-3 and J usage is TRBJ1-3, with D perhaps TRBD1 (5 bases). CDR1 and CDR2 (germline): ENHRY, SYGVKD. This CDR3 comprises 15 residues. Trimming took 10 bases from V and 0 from J, leaving 16 bases between them. The CDR3 nucleotides read TGTGCCAGCGCCTTACAGGCCTACTCTGGAAACACCATATATTTT. This encodes CASALQAYSGNTIYF.

The chain employs TRBV7-2 and TRBJ1-2; D possibly corresponds to TRBD1 (6 bases). The V and J ends lost 4 bases and 3 bases respectively, with 9 bases between them. CDR1 is SGHTA, CDR2 FQGNSA, per germline. The CDR3 runs 13 residues. CDR3 sequence (DNA): TGTGCCAGCAGCTACAGACAGGACTATGGCTACACCTTC. Protein: CASSYRQDYGYTF.